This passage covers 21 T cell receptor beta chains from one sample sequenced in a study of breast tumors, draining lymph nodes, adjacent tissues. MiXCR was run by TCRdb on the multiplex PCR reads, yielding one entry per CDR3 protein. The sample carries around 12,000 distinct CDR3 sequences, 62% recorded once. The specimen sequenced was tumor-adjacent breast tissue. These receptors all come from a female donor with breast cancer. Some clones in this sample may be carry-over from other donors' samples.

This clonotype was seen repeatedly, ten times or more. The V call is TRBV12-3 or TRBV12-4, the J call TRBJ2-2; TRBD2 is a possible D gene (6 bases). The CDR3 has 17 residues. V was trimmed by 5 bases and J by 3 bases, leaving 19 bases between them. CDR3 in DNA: TGTGCCAGCAGTCCCCGTTGGAGGGGCCATTACACCGGGGAGCTGTTTTTT. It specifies CASSPRWRGHYTGELFF.

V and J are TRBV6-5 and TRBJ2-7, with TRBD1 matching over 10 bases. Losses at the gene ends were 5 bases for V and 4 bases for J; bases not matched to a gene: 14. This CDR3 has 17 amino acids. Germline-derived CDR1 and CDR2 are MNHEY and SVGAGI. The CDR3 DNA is TGTGCCAGCAGTCACTGTTCATCAGGGACAGGGGTGTACGAGCAGTACTTC. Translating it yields CASSHCSSGTGVYEQYF.

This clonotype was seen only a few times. The CDR3 region is CASKDSGYEQYF. The CDR3 bases are TGTGCCAGCAAAGACAGTGGCTACGAGCAGTACTTC. The chain uses TRBV2 and TRBJ2-7, with D tentatively TRBD1 (5 bases). The CDR3 loop spans 12 amino acids. Trimming cost V 7 bases and J 3 bases, with 10 bases left between them. From germline, CDR1 is SNHLY and CDR2 FYNNEI.

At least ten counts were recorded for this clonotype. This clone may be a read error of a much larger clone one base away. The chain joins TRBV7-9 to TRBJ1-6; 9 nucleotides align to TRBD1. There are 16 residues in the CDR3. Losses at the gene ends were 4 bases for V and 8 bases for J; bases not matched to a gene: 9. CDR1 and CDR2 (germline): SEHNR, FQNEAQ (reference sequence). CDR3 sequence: CASSSKQGASDSPLHF. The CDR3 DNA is TGTGCCAGCAGCTCAAAACAGGGGGCGAGTGATTCACCCCTCCACTTT. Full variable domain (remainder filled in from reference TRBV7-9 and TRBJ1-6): DTGVSQNPRHKITKRGQNVTFRCDPISEHNRLYWYRQTLGQGPEFLTYFQNEAQLEKSRLLSDRFSAERPKGSFSTLEIQRTEQGDSAMYLCASSSKQGASDSPLHFGNGTRLTVT.

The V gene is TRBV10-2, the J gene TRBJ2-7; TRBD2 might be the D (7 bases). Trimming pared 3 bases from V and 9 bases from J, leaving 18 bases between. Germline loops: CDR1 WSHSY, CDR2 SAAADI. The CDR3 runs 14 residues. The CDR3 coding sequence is TGCGCCAGCAGTGAAGGGGGGGGCGGGTCCGGGCAGTACTTC. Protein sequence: CASSEGGGGSGQYF.

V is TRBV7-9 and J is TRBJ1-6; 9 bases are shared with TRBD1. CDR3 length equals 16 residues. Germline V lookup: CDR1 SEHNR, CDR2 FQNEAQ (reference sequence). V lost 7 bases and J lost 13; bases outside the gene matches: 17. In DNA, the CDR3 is TGTGCCAGCAACTCAAAACAGGGGGCGGGTATTATTCCCCTCCACTTT. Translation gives CASNSKQGAGIIPLHF.

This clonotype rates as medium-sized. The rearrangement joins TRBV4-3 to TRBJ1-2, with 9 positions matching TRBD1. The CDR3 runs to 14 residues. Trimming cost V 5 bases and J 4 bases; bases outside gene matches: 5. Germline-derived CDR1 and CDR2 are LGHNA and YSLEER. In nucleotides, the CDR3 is TGCGCCAGCAGCGGCCGGGACAGGGCCTATGGCTACACCTTC. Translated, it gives CASSGRDRAYGYTF.

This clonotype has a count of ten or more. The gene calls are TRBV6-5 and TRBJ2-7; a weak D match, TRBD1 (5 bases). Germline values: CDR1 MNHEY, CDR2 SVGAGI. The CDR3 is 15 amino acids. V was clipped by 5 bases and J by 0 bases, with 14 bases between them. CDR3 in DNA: TGTGCCAGCAGTGCAACAGGTGATAACTCCTACGAGCAGTACTTC. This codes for CASSATGDNSYEQYF.

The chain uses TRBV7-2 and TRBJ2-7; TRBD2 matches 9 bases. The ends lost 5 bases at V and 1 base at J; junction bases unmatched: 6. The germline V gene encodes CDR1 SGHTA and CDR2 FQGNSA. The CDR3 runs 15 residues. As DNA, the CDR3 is TGTGCCAGCAGCCCTTTAGCGGGAGTGTCCTACGAGCAGTACTTC. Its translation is CASSPLAGVSYEQYF.

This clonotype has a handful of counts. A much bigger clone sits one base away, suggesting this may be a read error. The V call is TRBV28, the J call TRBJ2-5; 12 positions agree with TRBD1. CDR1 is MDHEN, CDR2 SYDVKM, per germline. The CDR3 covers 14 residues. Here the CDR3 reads CAGSGTGGMETQYF. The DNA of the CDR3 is TGTGCCGGCAGTGGGACAGGGGGCATGGAGACCCAGTACTTC.

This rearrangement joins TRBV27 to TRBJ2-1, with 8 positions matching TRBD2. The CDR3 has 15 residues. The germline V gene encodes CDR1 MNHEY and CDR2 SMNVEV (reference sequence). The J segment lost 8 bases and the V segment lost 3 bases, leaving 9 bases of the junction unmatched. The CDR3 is CASSFFVGTRDEQFF. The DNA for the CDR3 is TGTGCCAGCAGTTTCTTCGTTGGGACTAGGGATGAGCAGTTCTTC.

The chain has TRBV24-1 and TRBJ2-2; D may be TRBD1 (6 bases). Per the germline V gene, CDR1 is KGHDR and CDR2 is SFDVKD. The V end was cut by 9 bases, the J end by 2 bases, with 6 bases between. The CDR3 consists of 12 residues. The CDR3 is CATGGNTGELFF. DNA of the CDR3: TGTGCCACCGGGGGCAACACCGGGGAGCTGTTTTTT.

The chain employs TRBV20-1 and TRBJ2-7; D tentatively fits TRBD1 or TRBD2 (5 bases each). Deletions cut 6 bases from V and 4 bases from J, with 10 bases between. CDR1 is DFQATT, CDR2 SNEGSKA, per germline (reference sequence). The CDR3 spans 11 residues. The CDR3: CSARDVYEQYF. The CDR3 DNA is TGCAGTGCCAGGGACGTTTACGAGCAGTACTTC.

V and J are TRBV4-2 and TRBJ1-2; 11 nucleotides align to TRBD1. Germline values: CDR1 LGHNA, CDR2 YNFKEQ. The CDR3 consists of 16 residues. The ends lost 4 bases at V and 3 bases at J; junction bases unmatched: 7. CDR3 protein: CASSRTGTGGDYGYTF. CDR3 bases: TGTGCCAGCAGCCGTACCGGGACAGGGGGTGACTATGGCTACACCTTC.

In nucleotides, the CDR3 is TGTGCCAGCAGCCAAGAAGAGCAGGAACTAGCGGGATGGGAGACCCAGTACTTC. Protein product: CASSQEEQELAGWETQYF. The chain employs TRBV14 and TRBJ2-5; 10 nucleotides align to TRBD2. The V segment lost 0 bases and the J segment 5 bases; nucleotides outside the gene matches: 12. Germline values: CDR1 SGHDN, CDR2 FVKESK. The CDR3 spans 18 residues.

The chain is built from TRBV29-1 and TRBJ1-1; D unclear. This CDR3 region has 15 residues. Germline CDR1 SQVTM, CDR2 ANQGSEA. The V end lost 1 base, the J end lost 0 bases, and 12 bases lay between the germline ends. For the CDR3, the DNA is TGCAGCGTTGAAGGTTTGGGAGCTTTGAACACTGAAGCTTTCTTT. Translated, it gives CSVEGLGALNTEAFF.

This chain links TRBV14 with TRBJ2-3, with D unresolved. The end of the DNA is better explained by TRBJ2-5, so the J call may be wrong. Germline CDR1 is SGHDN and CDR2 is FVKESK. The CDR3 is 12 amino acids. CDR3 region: CASPAGQETQYF. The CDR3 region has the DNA TGTGCCAGCCCGGCCGGGCAAGAGACCCAGTACTTC.

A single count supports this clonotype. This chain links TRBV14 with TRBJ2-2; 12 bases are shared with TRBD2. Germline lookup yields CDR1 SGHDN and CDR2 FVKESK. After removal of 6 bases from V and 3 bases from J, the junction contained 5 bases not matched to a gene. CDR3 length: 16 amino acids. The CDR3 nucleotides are TGTGCCAGCAGTCAACTAGCGGGAGGATACACCGGGGAGCTGTTTTTT. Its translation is CASSQLAGGYTGELFF.

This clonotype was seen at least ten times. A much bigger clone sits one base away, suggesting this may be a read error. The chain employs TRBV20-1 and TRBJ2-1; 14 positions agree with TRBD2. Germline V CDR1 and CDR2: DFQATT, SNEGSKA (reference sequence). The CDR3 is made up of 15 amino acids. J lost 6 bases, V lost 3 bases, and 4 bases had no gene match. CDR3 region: CSARRGLAGANEQFF. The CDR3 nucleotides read TGCAGTGCTAGGAGGGGACTAGCGGGAGCCAATGAGCAGTTCTTC.

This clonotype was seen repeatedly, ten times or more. The CDR3 DNA reads as TGTGCCAGCAGCTTGGGAGCGGGAGTACGGACAGATACGCAGTATTTT. It encodes CASSLGAGVRTDTQYF. J is TRBJ2-3 and V is TRBV5-6; 8 bases fit TRBD2. V was pared by 0 bases and J by 3 bases, with 6 bases of the junction left unmatched. Germline V gene sequence: CDR1 SGHDT, CDR2 YYEEEE. The CDR3 spans 16 residues.

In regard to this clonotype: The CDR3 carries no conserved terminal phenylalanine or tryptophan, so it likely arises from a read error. The CDR3 is CASSAVRQQETQYS. CDR3 DNA sequence: TGTGCCAGCAGCGCTGTACGACAGCAAGAGACCCAGTACTCC. The V gene is TRBV7-9, the J gene TRBJ2-5; perhaps TRBD1 as D (5 bases). Trimming left V 5 bases short and J 2 bases short, with 12 bases between. CDR3 length equals 14 residues. In germline, CDR1 is SEHNR, CDR2 FQNEAQ (reference sequence).